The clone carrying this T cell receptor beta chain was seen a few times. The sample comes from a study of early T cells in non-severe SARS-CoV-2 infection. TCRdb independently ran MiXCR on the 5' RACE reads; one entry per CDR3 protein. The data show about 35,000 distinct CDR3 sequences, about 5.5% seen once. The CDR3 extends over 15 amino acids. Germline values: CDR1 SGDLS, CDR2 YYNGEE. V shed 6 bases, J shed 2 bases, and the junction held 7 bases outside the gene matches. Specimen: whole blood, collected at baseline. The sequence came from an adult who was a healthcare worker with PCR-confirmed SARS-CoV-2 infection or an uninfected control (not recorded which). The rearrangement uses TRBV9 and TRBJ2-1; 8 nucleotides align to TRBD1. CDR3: CASTQGATAYNEQFF. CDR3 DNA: TGTGCCAGCACCCAGGGGGCTACAGCCTACAATGAGCAGTTCTTC.